The sequence of this TCR beta chain was determined in a study of blood T cell repertoires in COVID-19. Study context: Spain, Italy and the United States supplied samples that represented acute and convalescent COVID-19. Sources were T cells, B-cell-depleted T cells, or PBMCs; the material itself was cDNA or gDNA.

Per the original data handling: Reference gene primer amplification gave nucleated cell count estimates. Produced via immunoSEQ multiplex PCR; TCRdb's table is partial and in-frame only. The DNA was the basis for D and trimming; V, J and clone size are from that table. The sample holds around 88,000 clones, around 85% seen once. Germline CDR1 is SEHNR and CDR2 is FQNEAQ (reference sequence). V was pared by 6 bases and J by 7 bases, with 15 bases between. The CDR3 runs 14 residues. The rearrangement links TRBV7-9 to TRBJ1-4; maybe TRBD1 (5 bases). Source material: peripheral blood. This TCR was recovered from a woman at least 80 years old with acute or convalescent COVID-19. The CDR3 sequence: CASRGEGLSEKLFF. The CDR3 bases are TGTGCCAGCAGAGGGGAGGGGCTAAGTGAAAAACTGTTTTTT.